The source of this T cell receptor beta chain is a study of T cell responses to AZD1222 COVID-19 vaccine. Only in-frame clones appear in the TCRdb table, and some are missing; sequencing was by immunoSEQ multiplex PCR. The sample yields fewer than 100,000 clones, about 90% seen once. The CDR3 length is 13 residues. Germline assignment: CDR1 ENHRY and CDR2 SYGVKD. The J segment lost 5 bases and the V segment lost 7 bases, leaving 6 bases of the junction unmatched. This specimen consisted of peripheral blood, obtained 28 days after the second AZD1222 dose. The origin of this receptor is an adult who received the AZD1222 COVID-19 vaccine. This chain connects TRBV10-3 to TRBJ2-7; 9 nucleotides match TRBD1. In DNA, the CDR3 is TGTGCCATCACCGGGGACAGGGCCCACGAGCAGTACTTC. It codes for CAITGDRAHEQYF.